This T cell receptor (beta chain) was captured in a study of shared clonotypes between healthy human individuals (TCRdb year 2020). The study in broad terms: The cohort comprised a couple of women and a few men aged 18 to 49 years. Libraries were prepared and TCR repertoires were sequenced by different laboratories using diverse techniques, in order to increase sequencing depth and limit assay-specific biases. To estimate repertoire size and how much clonotypes are shared between individuals, the study performed deep sequencing of blood TCR repertoires from 4 to 6 healthy adults. For each donor, CD4 naive and CD4 memory were each given three plates, CD8 naive was given two plates, and CD8 memory was given one plate. Between about 0.8 and 9 billion PBMCs per donor were obtained by leukapheresis.

The donors were healthy, HIV-negative adults with no recently reported acute infections or vaccinations. Only Caucasian adults living in Nashville, Tennessee, USA were represented among the donors. CD4+ T cells were enriched through magnetic negative selection, after which naive cells were positively selected on CD45RA and the remaining negative fraction served as the memory subset. Blood was obtained by leukapheresis, after which PBMCs were separated by Ficoll-Histopaque density gradient centrifugation and cryopreserved in liquid nitrogen vapor phase. Analytical flow cytometry was used to check the purity and quantity of every magnetically sorted T cell population. Genomic DNA was isolated from every sorted fraction and measured by UV absorbance on a Nanodrop 2000c. Using the deep immunoSEQ assay, TCR CDR3 regions were amplified from genomic DNA by multiplex PCR. For each cell subset, the extracted genomic DNA was distributed evenly across all wells of several immunoSEQ 96-well plates, and each plate served as one replicate. For sorted subsets, roughly 0.2 ug genomic DNA, equal to tens of thousands of T cell genomes, was loaded into each replicate PCR. The purified libraries were quantified using a Qubit 3.0 fluorometer, sized with a Bioanalyzer 2100, and then quantified again using the KAPA Library Quantification kit. Every immunoSEQ 96-well plate was sequenced on a dedicated single-read 150-cycle Illumina NextSeq 550 flow cell. The paper's data handling went like this. The immunoSEQ output contained only junctional sequences without quality scores, so filtering could not match that applied to full-length reads. To assign V/J genes and CDR3, sequences were annotated against IMGT germline references using PyIR, a Python wrapper for IgBLAST v1.9. Any read was removed if the V/J assignment was weak (E-value above 1e-6), the CDR3 was missing, or the read contained stop codons, out-of-frame junctions, or ambiguous translated residues. V3J clonotypes were defined by identical inferred V gene, J gene, and CDR3 amino acid sequence. The percentage overlap between two repertoires was calculated by dividing the number of shared unique clonotypes by the size of the smaller repertoire. Richness of each repertoire was evaluated using RTK rarefaction, the Chao1 estimator, and Recon v2.1 estimates of unobserved clonotypes. OLGA was used to compute generation probabilities for all TCRbeta clonotypes that the gDNA method yielded from a handful of donors. What TCRdb holds here is the immuneACCESS table cut down to in-frame rearrangements. Part of the clones is not present; checked against another copy, under half of the missing clones reflect an unresolved V gene, and the others are unexplained. That table furnishes V, J and clone size, whereas the DNA furnished D and trimming. This sample comprises 2 million or so clones, 95% of them detected only once. More than 0.1% of the sample comes from the top ten.

Taken from the germline V gene, the CDR1 and CDR2 loops are MGHDK and SYGVNS. Counted from cysteine to phenylalanine, this CDR3 has 17 amino acids. The kept DNA is CDR3 alone, 51 bases in frame from the first base. V gives up 1 base and J gives up 1 base, and the segment between their germline ends measures 16 bases. What the research found in general, with its limitations: Higher generation probabilities were observed for clonotypes shared by all four sorted-subset donors than for non-shared clonotypes. Estimated clonotype richness was generally larger for naive than for memory subsets. Rarefaction of sorted-subset datasets indicated incomplete sequencing despite the large sequencing depth. Pairwise subsampling indicated that sequencing depth was expected to affect the degree of clonotype sharing among donors. When a few donors were compared, the shared fraction of clonotypes was roughly 5% for naive CD4, approximately 3.3% for naive CD8, roughly 2.5% for memory CD4, and about 0.36% for memory CD8. Only blood was sampled, and tissue TCR repertoires likely differ from those in blood. Because the study included a small number of donors, the genetic and exposure-history diversity represented was limited.

As regards this clone: No cognate antigen has been identified for it. Base qualities are not provided; no much larger clone lies one nucleotide away.

Sequencing was done on a sample of naive CD4+ T cells sorted from blood. The sample's cell subset or site label, in plain terms: CD45RA+ positively selected. The chain couples TRBV25-1 to TRBJ1-1; no D gene is confidently identified. The receptor was derived from a man between 18 and 35 years old in good health. The CDR3 sequence is CASSEWVGRKGNTEAFF. In nucleotide form, the sequence is TGTGCCAGCAGTGAATGGGTTGGCAGAAAGGGGAACACTGAAGCTTTCTTT.